This T cell receptor beta chain was documented in a study of blood T cell repertoires in COVID-19. Study-wide background: Samples taken during acute and convalescent COVID-19 were collected in the United States, Italy and Spain. T cells, B-cell-depleted T cells, or PBMCs supplied cDNA or gDNA.

Unmatched junction bases numbered 5, after V lost 3 bases and J lost 3 bases. Looked up from germline, CDR1 is SEHNR and CDR2 is FQNEAQ (reference sequence). The CDR3 spans 15 residues. Authors' processing steps: By means of reference gene primer amplification, nucleated cell counts were estimated. Some clones are missing from TCRdb's copy, which holds only in-frame ones; the method was immunoSEQ multiplex PCR. D and trimming come from the DNA, and the V and J calls and clone size come from that table. The sample contains about 90,000 clones, approximately 80% of which appear only once. Specimen: peripheral blood. The chain combines TRBV7-9 with TRBJ1-1; the match to TRBD1 covers 9 bases. The receptor comes from a human donor in a cohort sampled during active COVID-19. CDR3 in amino acids: CASSLDRGEYTEAFF. Written as DNA, the CDR3 is TGTGCCAGCAGCTTGGACAGGGGCGAGTACACTGAAGCTTTCTTT.